This T cell receptor beta chain is from a study of beta chain features in type 1 diabetes. Sequenced material consisted of expressed TCRB transcripts (all of the isolated RNA was reverse transcribed). Clones were read by immunoSEQ multiplex PCR, and TCRdb kept only the in-frame ones, dropping some. Counted here are 200,000 to 250,000 clones, 13% to 15% occurring once; the ten biggest clones make up more than 0.02%. Germline trimming cut 2 bases from V and 2 bases from J; bases unmatched to any gene: 1. This CDR3 comprises 16 residues. Germline V gene sequence: CDR1 MNHEY, CDR2 SVGAGI. This clone was recorded a few times.

The receptor comes from a woman in her 40s in good health. The V call is TRBV6-5, the J call TRBJ1-6, with 9 bases that match TRBD1. The sequencing input was naive CD4+ T cells from blood. The CDR3 loop reads CASSYGTGPYNSPLHF. The CDR3 DNA follows: TGTGCCAGCAGTTACGGGACAGGGCCCTATAATTCACCCCTCCACTTT.